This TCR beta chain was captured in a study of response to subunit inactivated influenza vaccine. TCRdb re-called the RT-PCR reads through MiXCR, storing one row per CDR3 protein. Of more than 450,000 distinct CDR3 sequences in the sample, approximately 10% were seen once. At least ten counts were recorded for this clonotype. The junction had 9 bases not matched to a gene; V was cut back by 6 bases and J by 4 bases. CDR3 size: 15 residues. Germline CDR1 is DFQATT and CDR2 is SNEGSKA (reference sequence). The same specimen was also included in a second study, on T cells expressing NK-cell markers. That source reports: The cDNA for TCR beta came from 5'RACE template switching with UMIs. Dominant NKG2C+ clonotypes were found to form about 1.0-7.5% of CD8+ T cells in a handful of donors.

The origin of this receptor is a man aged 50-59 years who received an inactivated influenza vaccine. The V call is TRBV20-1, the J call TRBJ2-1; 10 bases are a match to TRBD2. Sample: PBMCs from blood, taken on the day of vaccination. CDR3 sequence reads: CSANGLAVPYNEQFF. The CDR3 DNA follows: TGCAGTGCAAACGGACTAGCGGTACCATACAATGAGCAGTTCTTC.